The rows below give T cell receptor beta chains drawn from one sample of a study of T cell responses to AZD1222 COVID-19 vaccine. Assay: immunoSEQ multiplex PCR; the TCRdb copy retains only in-frame clones and omits some. The sample consists of 120,000 to 150,000 clones, approximately 90% of them appearing once. The source was peripheral blood, collected on day 0 of MenACWY control vaccination. The receptors derive from an adult in good health. The CDR3 runs from the conserved cysteine through the conserved F or W. The D gene is left open where the match is weak. A clone size is listed for some rows: how often the clone was seen (once, few, many), or a class if it is expanded.

clone_size,d_call,v_call,j_call,cdr3_aa,cdr3_nt
.,.,TRBV5-6,TRBJ1-5,CASSFTGPSNQPQHF,TGTGCCAGCAGCTTTACCGGACCCAGCAATCAGCCCCAGCATTTT
.,.,TRBV4-1,TRBJ1-4,CASSQQEKLFF,TGCGCCAGCAGCCAACAAGAAAAACTGTTTTTT
few,.,TRBV7-9,TRBJ2-2,CASTLGGSNTGELFF,TGTGCCAGCACCCTGGGTGGGTCGAACACCGGGGAGCTGTTTTTT
.,.,TRBV2,TRBJ2-7,CASSEGTAGEQYF,TGTGCCAGCAGTGAAGGAACTGCGGGGGAGCAGTACTTC
.,TRBD2,TRBV18,TRBJ2-1,CASSPPGLLGDNEQFF,TGTGCCAGCTCACCACCGGGACTACTTGGGGACAATGAGCAGTTCTTC
.,.,TRBV18,TRBJ1-1,CASSPWGTNMNTEAFF,TGTGCCAGCTCACCATGGGGGACTAACATGAACACTGAAGCTTTCTTT
.,.,TRBV7-2,TRBJ2-5,CASSLGPLRGQYF,TGTGCCAGCAGCCTCGGACCGCTTAGGGGCCAGTACTTC
.,.,TRBV16,TRBJ1-4,CASSGLGRATNEKLFF,TGTGCCAGCAGCGGATTAGGACGGGCAACTAATGAAAAACTGTTTTTT
.,TRBD1,TRBV2,TRBJ2-7,CASSLLGQGMYEQYF,TGTGCCAGCAGCCTTTTAGGACAGGGGATGTACGAGCAGTACTTC
.,TRBD2,TRBV4-3,TRBJ2-1,CASSQDTGGYNEQFF,TGCGCCAGCAGCCAAGATACGGGAGGCTACAATGAGCAGTTCTTC
.,TRBD1,TRBV5-6,TRBJ1-6,CASSKDREYSPLHF,TGTGCCAGCAGCAAGGACAGGGAATATTCACCCCTCCACTTT
.,.,TRBV28,TRBJ1-2,CASSSSRGNYGYTF,TGTGCCAGCAGTTCCTCTAGGGGCAACTATGGCTACACCTTC
.,.,TRBV12-3/TRBV12-4,TRBJ2-1,CASSLGPANEQFF,TGTGCCAGCAGCCTGGGACCAGCCAATGAGCAGTTCTTC
.,.,TRBV27,TRBJ2-1,CASSLSGRSDNEQFF,TGTGCCAGCAGTTTATCTGGGAGATCCGATAATGAGCAGTTCTTC
.,.,TRBV6-2/TRBV6-3,TRBJ1-1,CASSYQPNTEAFF,TGTGCCAGCAGTTACCAGCCGAACACTGAAGCTTTCTTT
.,TRBD2,TRBV24-1,TRBJ2-3,CATSDPRKAGGQDTQYF,TGTGCCACCAGTGACCCCAGGAAAGCGGGGGGGCAAGATACGCAGTATTTT
.,.,TRBV27,TRBJ2-7,CASSPGTSSYEQYF,TGTGCCAGCAGTCCCGGGACGTCCTCCTACGAGCAGTACTTC
.,.,TRBV5-4,TRBJ2-3,CASFQGGADTQYF,TGTGCCAGTTTTCAGGGCGGGGCAGATACGCAGTATTTT
.,.,TRBV11-2,TRBJ1-4,CASSLITGTGEKLFF,TGTGCCAGCAGCTTAATTACGGGGACGGGTGAAAAACTGTTTTTT
.,.,TRBV5-1,TRBJ2-2,CASSNEVAVIGTGELFF,TGCGCCAGCAGCAACGAGGTAGCGGTGATTGGCACCGGGGAGCTGTTTTTT
.,.,TRBV4-2,TRBJ2-1,CASSRNYNEQFF,TGTGCCAGCAGCCGAAATTACAATGAGCAGTTCTTC
.,.,TRBV28,TRBJ1-5,CASRYTGASNQPQHF,TGTGCCAGCAGATATACTGGGGCTAGCAATCAGCCCCAGCATTTT
.,.,TRBV9,TRBJ2-5,CASSRNTGWGSRETQYF,TGTGCCAGCAGCAGAAATACAGGGTGGGGGTCAAGAGAGACCCAGTACTTC
.,TRBD1,TRBV23-1,TRBJ1-2,CASAPGQALQDHGYTF,TGCGCCAGCGCTCCGGGACAGGCCCTTCAGGACCATGGCTACACCTTC
.,.,TRBV3-1/TRBV3-2,TRBJ1-1,CASSQDGRGLNTEAFF,TGTGCCAGCAGCCAAGATGGGCGGGGTCTGAACACTGAAGCTTTCTTT
.,.,TRBV27,TRBJ1-5,CASSLLGRSGQPQHF,TGTGCCAGCAGTTTACTGGGGCGGTCCGGTCAGCCCCAGCATTTT
.,.,TRBV5-4,TRBJ1-2,CASSPDSFYGYTF,TGTGCCAGCAGCCCGGACAGCTTCTATGGCTACACCTTC
.,.,TRBV5-8,TRBJ2-7,CASSSLSPNLYEQYF,TGTGCCAGCAGTTCTTTATCCCCCAACCTCTACGAGCAGTACTTC
.,.,TRBV19,TRBJ2-5,CASSPYHQETQYF,TGTGCCAGTAGTCCGTACCACCAAGAGACCCAGTACTTC
.,.,TRBV5-5,TRBJ2-1,CASSLRDGSYNEQFF,TGTGCCAGCAGCTTGAGGGATGGCTCCTACAATGAGCAGTTCTTC
.,.,TRBV2,TRBJ2-2,CASRRTPAGTGELFF,TGTGCCAGCAGGCGGACACCCGCCGGCACCGGGGAGCTGTTTTTT
.,.,TRBV6-1,TRBJ1-5,CASSEWGAWDGNQPQHF,TGTGCCAGCAGTGAATGGGGAGCCTGGGATGGCAATCAGCCCCAGCATTTT
.,.,TRBV4-1,TRBJ2-7,CASSQEDRYEQYF,TGCGCCAGCAGCCAAGAAGACAGGTACGAGCAGTACTTC
.,.,TRBV29-1,TRBJ2-6,CSVRDPTSGANVLTF,TGCAGCGTTAGAGACCCTACCTCTGGGGCCAACGTCCTGACTTTC
.,.,TRBV3-1/TRBV3-2,TRBJ2-1,CASSPEGENSYNEQFF,TGTGCCAGCAGCCCGGAGGGGGAGAACTCCTACAATGAGCAGTTCTTC
.,.,TRBV24-1,TRBJ2-1,CATSGHRANEQFF,TGTGCCACCAGTGGCCACAGGGCAAATGAGCAGTTCTTC
.,.,TRBV6-5,TRBJ2-5,CASRSTPDSFETQYF,TGTGCCAGCAGATCCACACCCGACAGTTTCGAGACCCAGTACTTC
.,.,TRBV3-1/TRBV3-2,TRBJ1-1,CASSPWGENTEAFF,TGTGCCAGCAGCCCCTGGGGGGAGAACACTGAAGCTTTCTTT
.,.,TRBV3-1/TRBV3-2,TRBJ1-2,CASSRIMGDYGYTF,TGTGCCAGCAGCCGTATTATGGGGGACTATGGCTACACCTTC
.,.,TRBV5-1,TRBJ1-6,CASSLAMGGLADSPLHF,TGCGCCAGCAGCTTGGCCATGGGGGGGCTTGCGGATTCACCCCTCCACTTT
.,.,TRBV6-6,TRBJ2-3,CASSYSDRTDTQYF,TGTGCCAGCAGTTATTCGGACCGCACAGATACGCAGTATTTT